This T cell receptor (beta chain) emerged from a study of regulatory T cells in long-lasting Graves disease. The time point was: persistent/refractory GD, antithyroid drugs over 5 years with positive TRAb. Scientists built the TCR library using RNA that was extracted from PBMCs. Relying on iRepertoire HTBI primers and Arm-PCR of CDR3 regions, the team built TCR beta libraries. One entry per CDR3 protein results from TCRdb running MiXCR on the multiplex PCR reads. The sample gives hundreds of thousands of distinct CDR3 sequences, around 23% of which show up once; 14% is in the top ten. Looked up from germline, CDR1 is SGHDN and CDR2 is FVKESK. This CDR3 has 13 amino acids. Trimming removed 0 bases from V and 2 bases from J, with 5 bases in between. This clonotype appeared a few times. A much more abundant neighbour one base away suggests this may be a read error.

The sequences come from peripheral blood mononuclear cells (PBMCs), collected when the disease was refractory, from a patient treated with antithyroid drugs. This sequence originates from a female donor with Graves disease. The gene calls are TRBV14 and TRBJ2-7, with D unclear. The CDR3 DNA is TGTGCCAGCAGCCAAGAAAGCGCCTACGAGCAGTACTTC. Residues: CASSQESAYEQYF.